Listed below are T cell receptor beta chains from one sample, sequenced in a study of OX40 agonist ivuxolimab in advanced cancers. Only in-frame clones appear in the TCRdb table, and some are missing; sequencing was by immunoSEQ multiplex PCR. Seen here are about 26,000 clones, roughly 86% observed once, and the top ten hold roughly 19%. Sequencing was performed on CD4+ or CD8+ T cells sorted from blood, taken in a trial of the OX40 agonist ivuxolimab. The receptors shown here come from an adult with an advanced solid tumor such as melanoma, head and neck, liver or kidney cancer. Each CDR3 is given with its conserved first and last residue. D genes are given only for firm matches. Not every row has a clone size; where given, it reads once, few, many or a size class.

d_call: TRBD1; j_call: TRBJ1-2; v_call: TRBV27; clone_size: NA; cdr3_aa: CASSGTGVDGYTF; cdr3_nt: TGTGCCAGCAGCGGGACAGGGGTGGATGGCTACACCTTC
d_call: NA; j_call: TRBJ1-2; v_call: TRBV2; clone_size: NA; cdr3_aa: CASKAVGNYGYTF; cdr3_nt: TGTGCCAGCAAAGCAGTCGGAAACTATGGCTACACCTTC
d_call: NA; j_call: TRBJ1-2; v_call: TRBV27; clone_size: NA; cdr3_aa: CASSLSKVGGANYGYTF; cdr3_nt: TGTGCCAGCAGTTTATCGAAGGTGGGCGGAGCTAACTATGGCTACACCTTC
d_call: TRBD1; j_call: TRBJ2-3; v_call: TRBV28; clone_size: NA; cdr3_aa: CASSPGQELDTQYF; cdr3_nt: TGTGCCAGCAGTCCCGGACAGGAACTAGATACGCAGTATTTT
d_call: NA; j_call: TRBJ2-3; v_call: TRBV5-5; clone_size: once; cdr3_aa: CASSLARIATDTQYF; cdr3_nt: TGTGCCAGCAGTCTCGCCCGGATAGCGACAGATACGCAGTATTTT
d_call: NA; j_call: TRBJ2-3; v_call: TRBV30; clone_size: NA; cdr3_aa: CAWSVLGGADTQYF; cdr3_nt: TGTGCCTGGAGTGTACTAGGAGGGGCAGATACGCAGTATTTT
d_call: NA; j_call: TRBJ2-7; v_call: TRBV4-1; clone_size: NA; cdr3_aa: CASSQAPGAGSGQYF; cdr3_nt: TGCGCCAGCAGCCAAGCACCGGGAGCAGGTAGCGGGCAGTACTTC
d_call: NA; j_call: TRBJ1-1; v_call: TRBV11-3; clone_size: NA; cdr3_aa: CASSPDRVGNTEAFF; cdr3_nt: TGTGCCAGCAGCCCCGATAGGGTCGGGAACACTGAAGCTTTCTTT
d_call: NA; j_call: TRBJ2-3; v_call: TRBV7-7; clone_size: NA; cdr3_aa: CASSPTDASTDTQYF; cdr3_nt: TGTGCCAGCAGCCCGACGGATGCTAGCACAGATACGCAGTATTTT
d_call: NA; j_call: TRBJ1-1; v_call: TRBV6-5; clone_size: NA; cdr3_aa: CASSYRPLNTEAFF; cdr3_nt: TGTGCCAGCAGTTACCGGCCACTGAACACTGAAGCTTTCTTT
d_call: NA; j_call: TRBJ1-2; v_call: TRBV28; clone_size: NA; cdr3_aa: CASSLPGASIGYTF; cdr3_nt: TGTGCCAGCAGTTTGCCGGGGGCCTCCATTGGCTACACCTTC
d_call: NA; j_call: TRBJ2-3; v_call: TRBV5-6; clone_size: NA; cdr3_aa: CASSLSGDTQYF; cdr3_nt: TGTGCCAGCAGCTTGTCCGGGGATACGCAGTATTTT
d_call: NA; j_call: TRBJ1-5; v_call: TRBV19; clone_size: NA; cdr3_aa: CASSTRVATYQPQHF; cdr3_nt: TGTGCCAGTAGTACCCGTGTAGCCACGTATCAGCCCCAGCATTTT
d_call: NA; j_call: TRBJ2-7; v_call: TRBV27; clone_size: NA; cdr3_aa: CASTPLGSGDYEQYF; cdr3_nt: TGTGCCAGCACACCCCTCGGGAGCGGAGACTACGAGCAGTACTTC
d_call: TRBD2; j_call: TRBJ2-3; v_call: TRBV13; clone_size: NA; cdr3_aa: CASSLARGGGRGDTQYF; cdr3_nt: TGTGCCAGCAGCTTAGCTCGGGGCGGGGGGCGAGGAGATACGCAGTATTTT
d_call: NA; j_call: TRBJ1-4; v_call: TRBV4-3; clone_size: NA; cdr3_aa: CASSQDRGEDEKLFF; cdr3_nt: TGCGCCAGCAGCCAAGATCGGGGGGAGGACGAAAAACTGTTTTTT
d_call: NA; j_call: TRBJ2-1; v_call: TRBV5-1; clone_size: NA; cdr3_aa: CASSLFAGPPNNEQFF; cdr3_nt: TGCGCCAGCAGCTTGTTCGCTGGCCCCCCAAACAATGAGCAGTTCTTC
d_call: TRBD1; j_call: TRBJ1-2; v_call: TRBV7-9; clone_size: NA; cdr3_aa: CASSLALGQGNYGYTF; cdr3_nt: TGTGCCAGCAGCTTAGCGCTAGGACAGGGTAACTATGGCTACACCTTC
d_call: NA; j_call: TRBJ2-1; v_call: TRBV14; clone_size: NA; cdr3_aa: CASSPDSGWQFF; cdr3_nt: TGTGCCAGCAGCCCCGATAGCGGTTGGCAGTTCTTC
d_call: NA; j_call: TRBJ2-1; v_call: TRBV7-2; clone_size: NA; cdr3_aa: CASSYVGLARNEQFF; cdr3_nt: TGTGCCAGCAGCTACGTCGGCCTAGCACGGAATGAGCAGTTCTTC
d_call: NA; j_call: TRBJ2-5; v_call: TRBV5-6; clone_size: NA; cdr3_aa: CASSRGLDTETQYF; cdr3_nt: TGTGCCAGCAGCCGGGGTCTTGACACAGAGACCCAGTACTTC
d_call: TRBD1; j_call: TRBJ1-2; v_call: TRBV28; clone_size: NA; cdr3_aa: CASSWNRGYGYTF; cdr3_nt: TGTGCCAGCAGTTGGAACAGGGGGTATGGCTACACCTTC
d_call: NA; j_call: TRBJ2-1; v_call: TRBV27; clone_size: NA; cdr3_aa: CASRPRGGSWNEQFF; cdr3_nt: TGTGCCAGCAGGCCTAGAGGGGGGTCTTGGAATGAGCAGTTCTTC
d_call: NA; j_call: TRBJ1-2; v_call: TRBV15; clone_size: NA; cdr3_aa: CATSRHGYTF; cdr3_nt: TGTGCCACCAGCAGACATGGCTACACCTTC
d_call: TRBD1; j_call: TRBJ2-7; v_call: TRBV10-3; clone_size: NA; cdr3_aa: CATEDRSLSYEQYF; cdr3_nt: TGTGCCACTGAGGACAGGAGCCTATCCTACGAGCAGTACTTC
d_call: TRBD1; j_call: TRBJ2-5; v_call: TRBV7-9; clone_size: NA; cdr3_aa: CASSLAQGFQETQYF; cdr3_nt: TGTGCCAGCAGCTTAGCACAGGGGTTTCAAGAGACCCAGTACTTC
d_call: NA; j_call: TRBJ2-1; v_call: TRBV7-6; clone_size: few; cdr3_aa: CASSLALNEQFF; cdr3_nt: TGTGCCAGCAGCTTGGCGCTGAATGAGCAGTTCTTC
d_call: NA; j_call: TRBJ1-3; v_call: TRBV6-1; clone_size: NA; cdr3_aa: CASTETLVENTIYF; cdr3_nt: TGTGCCAGCACCGAGACCCTGGTGGAGAACACCATATATTTT